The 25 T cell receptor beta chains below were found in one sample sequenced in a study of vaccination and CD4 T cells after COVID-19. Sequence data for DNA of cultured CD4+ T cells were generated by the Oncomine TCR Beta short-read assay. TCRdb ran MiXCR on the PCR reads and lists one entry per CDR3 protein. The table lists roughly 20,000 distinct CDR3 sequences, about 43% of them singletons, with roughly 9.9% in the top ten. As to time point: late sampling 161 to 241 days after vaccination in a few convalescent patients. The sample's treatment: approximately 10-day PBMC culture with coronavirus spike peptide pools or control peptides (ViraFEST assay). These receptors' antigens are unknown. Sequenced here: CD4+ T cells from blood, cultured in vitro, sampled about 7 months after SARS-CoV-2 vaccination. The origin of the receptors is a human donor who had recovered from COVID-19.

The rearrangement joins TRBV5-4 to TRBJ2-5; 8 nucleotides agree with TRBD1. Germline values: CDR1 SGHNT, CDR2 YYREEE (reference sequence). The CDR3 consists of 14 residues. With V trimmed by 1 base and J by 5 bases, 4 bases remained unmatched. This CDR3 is CASSLQGAWETQYF. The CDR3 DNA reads TGTGCCAGCAGCTTGCAGGGGGCATGGGAGACCCAGTACTTC.

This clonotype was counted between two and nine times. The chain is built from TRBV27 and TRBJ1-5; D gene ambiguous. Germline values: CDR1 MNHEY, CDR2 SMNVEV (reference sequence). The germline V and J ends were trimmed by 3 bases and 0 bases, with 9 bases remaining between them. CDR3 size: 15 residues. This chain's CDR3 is CASSLFGDSNQPQHF. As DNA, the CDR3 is TGTGCCAGCAGTTTGTTTGGAGATAGCAATCAGCCCCAGCATTTT.

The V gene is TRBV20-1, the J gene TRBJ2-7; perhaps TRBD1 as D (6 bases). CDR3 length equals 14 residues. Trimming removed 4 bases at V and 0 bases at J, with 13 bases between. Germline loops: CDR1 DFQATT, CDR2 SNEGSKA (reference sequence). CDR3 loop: CSAKRQGSSYEQYF. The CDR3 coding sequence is TGCAGTGCTAAAAGGCAGGGGAGCTCCTACGAGCAGTACTTC.

For the CDR3, the DNA is TGTGCCAGTAGTGCCCGACAGAGGAACACTGAAGCTTTCTTT. Translation gives CASSARQRNTEAFF. V usage is TRBV19 and J usage is TRBJ1-1, with a tentative D call TRBD1 (5 bases). Trimming shortened V by 5 bases and J by 1 base, and 11 bases separated the two germline ends. CDR1 is LNHDA, CDR2 SQIVND, per germline (reference sequence). This CDR3 has 14 residues.

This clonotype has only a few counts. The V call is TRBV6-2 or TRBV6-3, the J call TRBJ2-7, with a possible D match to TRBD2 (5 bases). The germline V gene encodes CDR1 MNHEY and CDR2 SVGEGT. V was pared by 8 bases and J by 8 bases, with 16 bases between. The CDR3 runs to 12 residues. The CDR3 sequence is CASSDYGIKQYF. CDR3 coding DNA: TGTGCCAGCTCCGATTACGGGATTAAGCAGTACTTC.

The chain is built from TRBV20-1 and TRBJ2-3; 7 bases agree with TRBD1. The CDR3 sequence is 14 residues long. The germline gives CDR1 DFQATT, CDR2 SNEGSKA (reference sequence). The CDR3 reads CSWGPGQHTDTQYF. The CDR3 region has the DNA TGCAGCTGGGGGCCGGGACAGCACACAGATACGCAGTATTTT.

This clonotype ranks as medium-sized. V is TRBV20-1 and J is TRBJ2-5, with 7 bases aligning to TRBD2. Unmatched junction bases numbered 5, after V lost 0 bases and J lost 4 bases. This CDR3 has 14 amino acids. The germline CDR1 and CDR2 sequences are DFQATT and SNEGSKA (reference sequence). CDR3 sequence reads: CSARDPSGRETQYF. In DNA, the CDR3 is TGCAGTGCTAGAGATCCTAGCGGACGAGAGACCCAGTACTTC.

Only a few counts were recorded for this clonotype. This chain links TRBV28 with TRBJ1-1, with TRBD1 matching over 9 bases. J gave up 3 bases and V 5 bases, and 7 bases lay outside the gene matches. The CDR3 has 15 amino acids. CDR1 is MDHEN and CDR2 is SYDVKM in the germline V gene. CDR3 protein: CASSNPGQGYTEAFF. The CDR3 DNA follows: TGTGCCAGCAGTAACCCGGGACAGGGATACACTGAAGCTTTCTTT.

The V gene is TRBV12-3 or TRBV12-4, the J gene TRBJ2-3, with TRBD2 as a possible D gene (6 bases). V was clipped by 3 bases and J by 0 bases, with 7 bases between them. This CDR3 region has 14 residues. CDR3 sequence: CASSFRGSTDTQYF. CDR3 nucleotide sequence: TGTGCCAGCAGTTTCCGGGGGAGCACAGATACGCAGTATTTT.

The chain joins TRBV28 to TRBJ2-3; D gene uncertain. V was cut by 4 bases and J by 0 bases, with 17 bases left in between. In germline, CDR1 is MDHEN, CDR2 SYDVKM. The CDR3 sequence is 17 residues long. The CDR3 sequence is CASSSAIRLISTDTQYF. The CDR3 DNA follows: TGTGCCAGCAGTTCCGCCATCAGACTGATTAGCACAGATACGCAGTATTTT. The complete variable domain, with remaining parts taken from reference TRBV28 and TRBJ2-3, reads DVKVTQSSRYLVKRTGEKVFLECVQDMDHENMFWYRQDPGLGLRLIYFSYDVKMKEKGDIPEGYSVSREKKERFSLILESASTNQTSMYLCASSSAIRLISTDTQYFGPGTRLTVL.

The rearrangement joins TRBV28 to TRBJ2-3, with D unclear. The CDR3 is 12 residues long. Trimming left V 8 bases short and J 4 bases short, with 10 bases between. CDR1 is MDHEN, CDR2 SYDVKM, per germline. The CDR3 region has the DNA TGTGCCAGCCAAAGTCTTTCAGATACGCAGTATTTT. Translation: CASQSLSDTQYF. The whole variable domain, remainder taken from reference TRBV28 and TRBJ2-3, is DVKVTQSSRYLVKRTGEKVFLECVQDMDHENMFWYRQDPGLGLRLIYFSYDVKMKEKGDIPEGYSVSREKKERFSLILESASTNQTSMYLCASQSLSDTQYFGPGTRLTVL.

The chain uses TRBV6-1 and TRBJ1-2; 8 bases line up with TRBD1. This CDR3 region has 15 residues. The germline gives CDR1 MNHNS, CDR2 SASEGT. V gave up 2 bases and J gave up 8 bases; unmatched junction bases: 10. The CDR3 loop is CASSEHRIDRGGYTF. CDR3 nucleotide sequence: TGTGCCAGCAGTGAACATCGGATCGACAGGGGAGGCTACACCTTC.

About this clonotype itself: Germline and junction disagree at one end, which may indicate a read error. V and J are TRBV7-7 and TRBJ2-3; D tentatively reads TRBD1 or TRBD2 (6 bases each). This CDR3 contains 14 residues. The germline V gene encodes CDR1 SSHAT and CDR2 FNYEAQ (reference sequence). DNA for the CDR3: TGTGCTAGCAGCTTAGCCCCGGGGGCCGATGCGCAGTATTTT. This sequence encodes CASSLAPGADAQYF.

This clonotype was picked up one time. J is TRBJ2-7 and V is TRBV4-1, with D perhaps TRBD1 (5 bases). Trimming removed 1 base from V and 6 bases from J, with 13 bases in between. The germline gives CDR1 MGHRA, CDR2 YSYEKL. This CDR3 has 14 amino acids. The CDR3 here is CASSQGPQGSEQYF. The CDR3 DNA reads TGCGCCAGCAGCCAAGGCCCCCAGGGAAGCGAGCAGTACTTC.

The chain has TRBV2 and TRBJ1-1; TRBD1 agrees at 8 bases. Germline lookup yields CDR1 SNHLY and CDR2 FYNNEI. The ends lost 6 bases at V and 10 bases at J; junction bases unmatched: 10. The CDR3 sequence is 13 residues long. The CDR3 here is CASRTGVGPGAFF. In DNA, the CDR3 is TGTGCCAGCAGGACAGGGGTAGGACCTGGAGCTTTCTTT.

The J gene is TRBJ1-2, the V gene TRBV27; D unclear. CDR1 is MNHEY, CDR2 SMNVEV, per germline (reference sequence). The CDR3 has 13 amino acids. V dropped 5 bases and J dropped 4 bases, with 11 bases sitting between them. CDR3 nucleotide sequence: TGTGCCAGCAGTAGGGCAGCTACCTATGGCTACACCTTC. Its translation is CASSRAATYGYTF.

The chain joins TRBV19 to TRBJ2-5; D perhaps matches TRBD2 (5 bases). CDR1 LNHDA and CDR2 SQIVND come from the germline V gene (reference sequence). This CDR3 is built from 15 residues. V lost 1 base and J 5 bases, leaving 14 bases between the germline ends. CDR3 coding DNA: TGTGCCAGTAGTATAGTACCCGGGGATAGGGAGACCCAGTACTTC. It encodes CASSIVPGDRETQYF.

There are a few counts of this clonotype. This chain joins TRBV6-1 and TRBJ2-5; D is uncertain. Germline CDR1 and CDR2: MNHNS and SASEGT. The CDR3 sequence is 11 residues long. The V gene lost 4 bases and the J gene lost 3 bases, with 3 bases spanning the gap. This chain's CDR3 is CASSVKETQYF. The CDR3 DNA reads TGTGCCAGCAGTGTCAAAGAGACCCAGTACTTC.

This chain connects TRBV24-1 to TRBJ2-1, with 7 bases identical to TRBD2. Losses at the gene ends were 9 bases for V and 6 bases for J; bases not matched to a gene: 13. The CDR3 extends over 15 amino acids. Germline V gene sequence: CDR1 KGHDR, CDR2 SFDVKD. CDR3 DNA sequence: TGTGCCACCGGCGAGGCGGGGGATATGGGCAATGAGCAGTTCTTC. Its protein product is CATGEAGDMGNEQFF.

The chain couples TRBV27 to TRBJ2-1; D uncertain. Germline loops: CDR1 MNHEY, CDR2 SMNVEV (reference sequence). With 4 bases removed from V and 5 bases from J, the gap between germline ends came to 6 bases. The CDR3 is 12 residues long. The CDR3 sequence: CASSSRNNEQFF. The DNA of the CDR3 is TGTGCCAGCAGTTCTCGGAACAATGAGCAGTTCTTC.

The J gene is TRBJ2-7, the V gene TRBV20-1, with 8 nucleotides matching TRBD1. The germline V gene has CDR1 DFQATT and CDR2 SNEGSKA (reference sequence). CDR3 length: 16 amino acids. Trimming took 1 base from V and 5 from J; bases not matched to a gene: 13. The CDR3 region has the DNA TGCAGTGCTAGAGTGGGACAGGCAGTACTTTTCGACGAGCAGTACTTC. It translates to CSARVGQAVLFDEQYF.

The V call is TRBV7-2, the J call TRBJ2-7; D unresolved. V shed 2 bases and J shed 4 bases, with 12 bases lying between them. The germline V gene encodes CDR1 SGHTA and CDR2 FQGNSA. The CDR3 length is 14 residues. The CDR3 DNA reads TGTGCCAGCAGCTTACCGCAGGCTAGGTACGAGCAGTACTTC. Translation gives CASSLPQARYEQYF. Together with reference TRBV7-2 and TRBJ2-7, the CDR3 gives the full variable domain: GAGVSQSPSNKVTEKGKDVELRCDPISGHTALYWYRQSLGQGLEFLIYFQGNSAPDKSGLPSDRFSAERTGGSVSTLTIQRTQQEDSAVYLCASSLPQARYEQYFGPGTRLTVT.

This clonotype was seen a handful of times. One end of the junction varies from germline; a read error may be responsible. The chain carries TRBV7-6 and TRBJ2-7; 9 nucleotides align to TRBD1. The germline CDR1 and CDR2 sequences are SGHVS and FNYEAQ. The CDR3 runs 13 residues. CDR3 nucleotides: TGTGCTAGCAGCCGGGACAGGGATTACGAGCAGTACTTC. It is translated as CASSRDRDYEQYF.

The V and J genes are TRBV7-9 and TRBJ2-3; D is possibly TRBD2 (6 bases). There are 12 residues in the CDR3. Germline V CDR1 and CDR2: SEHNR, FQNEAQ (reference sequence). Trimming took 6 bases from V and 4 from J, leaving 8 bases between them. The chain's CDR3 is CASSTGADTQYF. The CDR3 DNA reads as TGTGCCAGCAGTACGGGGGCAGATACGCAGTATTTT.

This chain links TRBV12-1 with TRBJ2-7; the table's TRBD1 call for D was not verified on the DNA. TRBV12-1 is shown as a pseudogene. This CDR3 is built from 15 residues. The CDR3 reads CASSPALGQGDEQYF. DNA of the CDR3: TGTGCCAGCAGCCCCGCCCTTGGACAGGGCGACGAGCAGTACTTC.